This entry concerns a single T cell receptor (beta chain). This record comes from a study of blood T cell repertoires in COVID-19. Background on the study: COVID-19 samples collected from the United States, Italy and Spain covered acute and convalescent phases. The cDNA or gDNA used as material had been derived from T cells, B-cell-depleted T cells, or PBMCs.

Here immunoSEQ multiplex PCR was the method, and the copy in TCRdb shows in-frame clones only, minus some. The table lists fewer than 250,000 clones, 83% of them singletons. From germline, CDR1 is KGHSH and CDR2 LQKENI. This CDR3 has 14 amino acids. The V gene end was trimmed by 6 bases and the J gene end by 0 bases; junction bases not matched to a gene: 4. The receptor comes from a woman between 70 and 85 years old with active or convalescent COVID-19. The V call is TRBV18, the J call TRBJ1-1; 7 bases are a match to TRBD1. The sequencing sample was made of peripheral blood. CDR3 in DNA: TGTGCCAGCTCCCACGACAGGGTGAACACTGAAGCTTTCTTT. It is translated as CASSHDRVNTEAFF.